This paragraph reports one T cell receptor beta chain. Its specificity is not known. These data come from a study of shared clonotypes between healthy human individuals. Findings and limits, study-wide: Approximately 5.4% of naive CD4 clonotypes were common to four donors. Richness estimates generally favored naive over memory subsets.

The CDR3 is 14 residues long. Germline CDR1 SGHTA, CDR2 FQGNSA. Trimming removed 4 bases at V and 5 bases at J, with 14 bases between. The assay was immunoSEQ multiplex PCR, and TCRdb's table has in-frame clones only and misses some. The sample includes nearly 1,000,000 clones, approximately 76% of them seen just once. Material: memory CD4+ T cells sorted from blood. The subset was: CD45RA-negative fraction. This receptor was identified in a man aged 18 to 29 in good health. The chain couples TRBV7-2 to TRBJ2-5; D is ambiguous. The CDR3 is CASSSGNSLETQYF. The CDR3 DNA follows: TGTGCCAGCAGCTCCGGAAACTCCTTGGAGACCCAGTACTTC. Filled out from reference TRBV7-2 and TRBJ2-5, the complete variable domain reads GAGVSQSPSNKVTEKGKDVELRCDPISGHTALYWYRQSLGQGLEFLIYFQGNSAPDKSGLPSDRFSAERTGGSVSTLTIQRTQQEDSAVYLCASSSGNSLETQYFGPGTRLLVL.